This T cell receptor (beta chain) was sequenced during a study of shared clonotypes between healthy human individuals (dated by TCRdb to the early 2020s). Study-level background: The cohort included three men and a couple of women between 18 and 49 years of age. For each donor, CD4 naive and CD4 memory were each run on three plates, CD8 naive on two plates, and CD8 memory on one plate. To estimate repertoire size and how much clonotype sharing occurs between individuals, the study deeply sequenced the blood TCR repertoires of five healthy adults. Libraries were prepared and TCR repertoires were sequenced by different laboratories using diverse techniques, in order to increase sequencing depth and limit assay-specific biases. Leukapheresis yielded between about 0.9 and 8.9 billion PBMCs per donor.

What the authors observed across the whole study: The genetic and exposure-history diversity represented was limited by the small number of donors. Estimated clonotype richness was generally larger for naive than for memory subsets. Incomplete sequencing was indicated by rarefaction of sorted-subset datasets, despite the large sequencing depth. Higher generation probabilities were observed for clonotypes shared by all four sorted-subset donors than for non-shared clonotypes. Across a few donors, around 5.4% of naive CD4, roughly 3.8% of naive CD8, under 2.5% of memory CD4, and approximately 0.4% of memory CD8 clonotypes were shared. Pairwise subsampling led to the expectation that sequencing depth would affect the degree of clonotype sharing among donors. Sampling was limited to blood, and TCR repertoires in tissue likely differ from TCR repertoires in blood.

TCR CDR3 regions were amplified from genomic DNA by multiplex PCR using the deep immunoSEQ assay. Extracted genomic DNA from each cell subset was distributed evenly across all wells of several immunoSEQ 96-well plates, and each plate was treated as a replicate. For sorted subsets, each replicate PCR was loaded with approximately 0.2 ug genomic DNA, equivalent to 30,000 or so T cell genomes. Purified libraries were measured with a Qubit 3.0 fluorometer, size-checked on a Bioanalyzer 2100, and measured again with the KAPA Library Quantification kit. Every immunoSEQ 96-well plate was sequenced on a dedicated single-read 150-cycle Illumina NextSeq 550 flow cell. The authors' pipeline ran thus. The immunoSEQ output contained only junctional sequences without quality scores, so filtering could not match that applied to full-length reads. To assign V/J genes and CDR3, sequences were annotated using PyIR, a Python wrapper for IgBLAST v1.9, with IMGT germline references. Reads with weak V/J assignments (E-value above 1e-6), missing CDR3, stop codons, out-of-frame junctions, or ambiguous translated residues were removed. V3J clonotypes were defined as sequences sharing an identical inferred V gene, J gene, and CDR3 amino acid sequence. To compute the percentage overlap between repertoires, the number of shared unique clonotypes was divided by the size of the smaller repertoire. Three approaches were used to assess repertoire richness: RTK rarefaction, the Chao1 estimator, and Recon v2.1 estimates of unobserved clonotypes. Generation probabilities were computed with OLGA for all TCRbeta clonotypes obtained by the gDNA method from several donors. Imported from immuneACCESS, the table was reduced by TCRdb to in-frame sequences with V and J called. These copies leave out some clones; in studies compared against another copy, an unresolved V gene accounts for under half, and the cause of the remainder is not known. The V and J calls and clone size were taken over from that table, and D and trimming were inferred from the DNA. The sample table holds approximately 2.1 million clones, of which 90% to 95% were seen once. The ten largest clones add up to under 0.45% of the sample.

In regard to this clone: This receptor's antigen is unknown. No base quality information exists; no much larger clone differs at one position.

The donors were healthy, HIV-negative adults with no recently reported acute infections or vaccinations. Every donor was a Caucasian adult living in Nashville, Tennessee, USA. CD4+ T cells were enriched by magnetic negative selection; naive cells were then positively selected on CD45RA, and the negative fraction formed the memory subset. Blood was obtained by leukapheresis, after which PBMCs were separated by Ficoll-Histopaque density gradient centrifugation and cryopreserved in liquid nitrogen vapor phase. Analytical flow cytometry was used to check the purity and quantity of every magnetically sorted T cell population. Each sorted fraction had its genomic DNA isolated and then quantified by UV absorbance on a Nanodrop 2000c. Sequences SGHTA (CDR1) and FQGNSA (CDR2) are obtained from the germline V gene. Trimming takes 4 bases from V and 5 bases from J, and the germline ends sit 14 bases apart. Taken from cysteine to phenylalanine, the CDR3 has 15 residues. Kept here is only the CDR3 DNA, which spans 45 bases and is read in frame from base 1.

The sequence is built from TRBV7-2 and TRBJ1-4; the D gene assignment is ambiguous. The sample taken for sequencing was naive CD4+ T cells from PBMCs. The cell subset or site label on this specimen signifies: CD45RA+ positively selected. The receptor was isolated from a man younger than 35 in good health. Some clones in this sample may be carry-over from other donors' samples. CDR3 reads: CASSSRGAMNEKLFF. DNA sequence: TGTGCCAGCAGCTCCCGCGGAGCGATGAATGAAAAACTGTTTTTT.